The 17 T cell receptor beta chains reported below all come from one sample, sequenced in a study of control samples from healthy donors and cancer patients. Measured with immunoSEQ multiplex PCR; TCRdb has only the in-frame clones, and not every one. The top ten hold 8.5% of the sample, which has 150,000 to 200,000 clones, 90% to 95% seen once. The sample consisted of blood. All receptors come from a woman aged 40 to 50 in good health.

Comments on this clone: Additional DNA sequences in this sample encode the identical CDR3. V gene TRBV7-2 combines with J gene TRBJ1-1; D not certain. The CDR3 has 14 amino acids. The ends were cut back, 3 bases at V and 0 bases at J, with 8 bases in the middle. Per the germline V gene, CDR1 is SGHTA and CDR2 is FQGNSA. CDR3 sequence reads: CASSLGRVNTEAFF. In DNA form, the CDR3 reads TGTGCCAGCAGCTTGGGCAGAGTGAACACTGAAGCTTTCTTT.

By proportion, this clone is hyperexpanded (1% or more). The chain has TRBV27 and TRBJ1-2; D uncertain. The CDR3 consists of 13 residues. Germline CDR1 and CDR2: MNHEY and SMNVEV (reference sequence). Trimming pared 2 bases from V and 6 bases from J, leaving 10 bases between. The CDR3 DNA is TGTGCCAGCAGTTTAGCGGTTTCGGATGGCTACACCTTC. Protein: CASSLAVSDGYTF.

V usage is TRBV6-5 and J usage is TRBJ1-1, with TRBD1 matching over 7 bases. The germline V gene encodes CDR1 MNHEY and CDR2 SVGAGI. V dropped 5 bases and J dropped 1; count of bases not matched to a gene: 4. The CDR3 sequence is 14 residues long. The CDR3 here is CASSHRQGNTEAFF. CDR3 coding DNA: TGTGCCAGCAGTCATCGACAGGGGAACACTGAAGCTTTCTTT.

The CDR3 DNA reads TGTGCCAGCAGTCAAGAGGCGCCAGGCTCTGGCTACACCTTC. It translates to CASSQEAPGSGYTF. The genes are TRBV2 and TRBJ1-2, with unresolved D. The CDR3 extends over 14 amino acids. Between the trimmed V and J ends, which lost 5 bases and 7 bases, there was a span of 17 bases. Germline V gives CDR1 SNHLY, CDR2 FYNNEI.

J is TRBJ1-1 and V is TRBV12-3 or TRBV12-4, with D hard to call. The CDR3 is 13 amino acids. Between the trimmed V and J ends, which lost 2 bases and 6 bases, there was a span of 10 bases. For the CDR3, the DNA is TGTGCCAGCAGTTTACCCCCGGGGTCTGAAGCTTTCTTT. Amino acid sequence: CASSLPPGSEAFF.

V usage is TRBV3-1 (or the pseudogene TRBV3-2) and J usage is TRBJ1-1, with TRBD1 matching over 9 bases. The CDR3 is 16 amino acids. CDR1 and CDR2 (germline): LGHDT, YNNKEL (reference sequence). The V segment lost 4 bases and the J segment 1 base; nucleotides outside the gene matches: 7. In DNA, the CDR3 is TGTGCCAGCAGCCCCCCGGGACAGGGAGAGAACACTGAAGCTTTCTTT. It translates to CASSPPGQGENTEAFF.

The V and J genes are TRBV5-1 and TRBJ1-4; a weak D match, TRBD1 (5 bases). There are 13 residues in the CDR3. Germline assignment: CDR1 SGHRS and CDR2 YFSETQ. The V and J ends lost 4 bases and 4 bases respectively, with 8 bases between them. The CDR3 spells CASSPGLNEKLFF. In DNA form, the CDR3 reads TGCGCCAGCAGCCCGGGGCTTAATGAAAAACTGTTTTTT.

The V gene is TRBV9, the J gene TRBJ2-6, with no clear D. Germline V lookup: CDR1 SGDLS, CDR2 YYNGEE. V lost 0 bases, J lost 0 bases, and 28 bases lay in between. The length of the CDR3 is 23 residues. CDR3 coding DNA: TGTGCCAGCAGCGTAGGTTGGGCAGCCGAGGCCCAGCCCGGACGCTCTGGGGCCAACGTCCTGACTTTC. It is translated as CASSVGWAAEAQPGRSGANVLTF.

The chain is built from TRBV7-3 and TRBJ2-1, with a tentative D call TRBD1 (6 bases). The CDR3 has 12 residues. The V and J ends lost 5 bases and 15 bases respectively, with 17 bases between them. Per the germline V gene, CDR1 is SGHTA and CDR2 is FQGTGA. The CDR3 DNA sequence: TGTGCCAGCAGCCCATCCGGGACATCTCGGTTCTTC. Protein product: CASSPSGTSRFF.

This clone was picked up one time. The gene calls are TRBV3-1 (or the pseudogene TRBV3-2) and TRBJ2-3; D gene uncertain. Germline V gene lookup returns CDR1 LGHDT and CDR2 YNNKEL (reference sequence). With 1 base removed from V and 6 bases from J, the gap between germline ends came to 5 bases. The CDR3 sequence is 12 residues long. CDR3 DNA sequence: TGTGCCAGCAGCCAAGTTATCGATACGCAGTATTTT. Translating gives CASSQVIDTQYF.

This chain links TRBV12-3 or TRBV12-4 with TRBJ1-2; 8 bases are shared with TRBD1. The CDR3 runs 13 residues. V lost 5 bases to trimming and J lost 6 bases; unmatched junction nucleotides: 5. The CDR3 is CASSVTGDHGYTF. The CDR3 DNA follows: TGTGCCAGCAGTGTGACAGGGGATCATGGCTACACCTTC.

The rearrangement joins TRBV5-1 to TRBJ2-2; TRBD1 matches 7 bases. The CDR3 runs to 16 residues. V lost 0 bases to trimming and J lost 4 bases; unmatched junction nucleotides: 6. Per germline, CDR1 SGHRS and CDR2 YFSETQ. The CDR3 nucleotides are TGCGCCAGCAGCTTGGCCCAGGGGGTGAGCACCGGGGAGCTGTTTTTT. Its protein product is CASSLAQGVSTGELFF.

The rearrangement uses TRBV5-1 and TRBJ1-2; 9 bases match TRBD1. There are 15 residues in the CDR3. J gave up 4 bases and V 0 bases, and 4 bases lay outside the gene matches. Germline lookup yields CDR1 SGHRS and CDR2 YFSETQ. CDR3 amino acids: CASSLDGTGPYGYTF. CDR3 coding DNA: TGCGCCAGCAGCTTGGACGGGACAGGGCCCTATGGCTACACCTTC.

The chain has TRBV19 and TRBJ1-2; D gene unclear. Trimming pared 2 bases from V and 5 bases from J, leaving 9 bases between. The germline gives CDR1 LNHDA, CDR2 SQIVND (reference sequence). The CDR3 consists of 13 residues. The DNA for the CDR3 is TGTGCCAGTAGTATATCGTATGGTTATGGCTACACCTTC. Translated: CASSISYGYGYTF.

The J gene is TRBJ1-3, the V gene TRBV7-9; D remains unclear. Between the trimmed V and J ends, which lost 1 base and 6 bases, there was a span of 4 bases. The CDR3 is made up of 12 amino acids. Germline CDR1 is SEHNR and CDR2 is FQNEAQ (reference sequence). CDR3: CASSLGANTIYF. CDR3 bases: TGTGCCAGCAGCTTAGGGGCAAACACCATATATTTT.

The J gene is TRBJ2-1, the V gene TRBV9, with TRBD2 identical over 8 bases. The CDR3 consists of 15 residues. The ends lost 0 bases at V and 5 bases at J; junction bases unmatched: 4. Germline lookup yields CDR1 SGDLS and CDR2 YYNGEE. This CDR3 reads CASSVGTSGDNEQFF. The CDR3 DNA follows: TGTGCCAGCAGCGTAGGAACTAGCGGTGACAATGAGCAGTTCTTC.

CDR3 protein: CATAPLGGSMNTGELFF. CDR3 nucleotides: TGTGCCACCGCCCCCCTGGGGGGATCGATGAACACCGGGGAGCTGTTTTTT. This sequence joins TRBV6-4 and TRBJ2-2; possibly TRBD2 for D (6 bases). CDR3 length: 17 amino acids. V was trimmed by 10 bases and J by 1 base, leaving 22 bases between them. The V gene's germline CDR1 is MRHNA and CDR2 SNTAGT.